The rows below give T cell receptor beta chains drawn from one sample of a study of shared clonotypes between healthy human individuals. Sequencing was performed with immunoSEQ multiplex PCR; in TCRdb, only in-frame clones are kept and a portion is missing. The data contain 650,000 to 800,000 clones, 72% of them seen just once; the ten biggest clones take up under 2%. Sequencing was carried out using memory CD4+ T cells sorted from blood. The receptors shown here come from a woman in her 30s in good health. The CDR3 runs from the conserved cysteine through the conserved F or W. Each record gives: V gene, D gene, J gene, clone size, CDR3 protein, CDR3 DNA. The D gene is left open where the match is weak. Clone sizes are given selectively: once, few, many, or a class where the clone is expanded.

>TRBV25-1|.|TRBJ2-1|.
CASSEIWDGGPHRTTLF
TGTGCCAGCAGTGAAATTTGGGACGGGGGACCCCATCGGACTACACTCTTC
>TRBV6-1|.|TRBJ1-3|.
CASSEVSVSGDRTIYF
TGTGCCAGCAGTGAAGTTTCGGTGTCAGGGGATCGGACCATATATTTT
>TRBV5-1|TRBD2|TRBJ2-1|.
CASSLDSSGYNEQFF
TGCGCCAGCAGCTTGGATTCTAGCGGTTACAATGAGCAGTTCTTC
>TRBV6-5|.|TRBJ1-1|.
CASSNAGHTEAFF
TGTGCCAGCAGTAACGCGGGGCACACTGAAGCTTTCTTT
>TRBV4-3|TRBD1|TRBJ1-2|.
CASSPGSGQGSFGYTF
TGCGCCAGCAGCCCCGGATCGGGACAGGGGTCGTTTGGCTACACCTTC
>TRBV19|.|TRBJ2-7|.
CASSPLLGEVDEQYF
TGTGCCAGTAGTCCCCTGTTGGGAGAGGTTGACGAGCAGTACTTC
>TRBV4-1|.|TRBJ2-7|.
CASSQPVRGPDEQYF
TGCGCCAGCAGCCAGCCCGTGAGGGGACCCGACGAGCAGTACTTC
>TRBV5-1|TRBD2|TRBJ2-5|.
CASSPSGSRETQYF
TGCGCCAGCAGCCCTAGCGGGAGTAGGGAGACCCAGTACTTC
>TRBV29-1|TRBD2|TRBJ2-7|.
CSVELLREGVLYEQYF
TGCAGCGTTGAATTACTCCGGGAGGGGGTTCTTTACGAGCAGTACTTC
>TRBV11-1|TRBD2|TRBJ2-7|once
CASSLSAGASYEQYF
TGTGCCAGCAGCTTAAGTGCGGGAGCTTCCTACGAGCAGTACTTC
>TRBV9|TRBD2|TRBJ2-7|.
CASSGGTSGFHEQYF
TGTGCCAGCAGCGGCGGGACTAGCGGGTTCCACGAGCAGTACTTC
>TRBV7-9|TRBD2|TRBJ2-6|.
CASSPRLAGELGANVLTF
TGTGCCAGCAGCCCCCGACTAGCGGGGGAGTTGGGGGCCAACGTCCTGACTTTC
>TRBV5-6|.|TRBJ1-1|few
CASSFRSLNTEAFF
TGTGCCAGCAGCTTCAGAAGTTTGAACACTGAAGCTTTCTTT
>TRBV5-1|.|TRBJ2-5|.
CASSFGVVGETQYF
TGCGCCAGCAGCTTTGGGGTCGTCGGGGAGACCCAGTACTTC
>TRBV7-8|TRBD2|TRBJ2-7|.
CASSLDPSGYEQYF
TGTGCCAGCAGCTTAGACCCTAGCGGCTACGAGCAGTACTTC
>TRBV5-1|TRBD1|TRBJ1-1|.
CATGQGAGTEAFF
TGCGCCACAGGACAGGGGGCTGGAACTGAAGCTTTCTTT